The rows below give T cell receptor beta chains drawn from one sample of a study of blood T cell repertoires in COVID-19. The protocol was immunoSEQ multiplex PCR, while the TCRdb copy is restricted to in-frame clones and leaves out a portion. The profile covers some 300,000 clones, with about 85% appearing a single time and approximately 2% taken by the ten largest. Specimen: peripheral blood. Every receptor here comes from a man in his late teens or twenties with active or convalescent COVID-19. Both conserved end residues are part of each CDR3. D genes are given only for firm matches. A clone size is listed for some rows: how often the clone was seen (once, few, many), or a class if it is expanded.

V gene: TRBV19
clone size: -
D gene: TRBD1
J gene: TRBJ1-2
CDR3 DNA: TGTGCCAGCACCGGGACAGGCTATGGCTACACCTTC
CDR3 protein: CASTGTGYGYTF

V gene: TRBV4-1
clone size: -
D gene: TRBD2
J gene: TRBJ2-2
CDR3 DNA: TGCGCCAGCAGCCCCCCGGGGGGGAGCACCGGGGAGCTGTTTTTT
CDR3 protein: CASSPPGGSTGELFF

V gene: TRBV5-1
clone size: -
D gene: TRBD1
J gene: TRBJ2-2
CDR3 DNA: TGCGCCAGCAGCCAACAGGGACAGGGCAACACCGGGGAGCTGTTTTTT
CDR3 protein: CASSQQGQGNTGELFF

V gene: TRBV4-2
clone size: -
D gene: -
J gene: TRBJ2-5
CDR3 DNA: TGTGCCAGCAGCCGCGACTTCCAAGAGACCCAGTACTTC
CDR3 protein: CASSRDFQETQYF

V gene: TRBV29-1
clone size: -
D gene: TRBD1
J gene: TRBJ1-1
CDR3 DNA: TGCAGCGCCTCAGGGGGTTGGGGGATGAACACTGAAGCTTTCTTT
CDR3 protein: CSASGGWGMNTEAFF

V gene: TRBV7-2
clone size: -
D gene: -
J gene: TRBJ2-7
CDR3 DNA: TGTGCCAGCAGCTTAAGCCCGGGAAGCTACTACGAGCAGTACTTC
CDR3 protein: CASSLSPGSYYEQYF

V gene: TRBV28
clone size: -
D gene: -
J gene: TRBJ1-4
CDR3 DNA: TGTGCCAGCAGCTCCCCCCCAACTAATGAAAAACTGTTTTTT
CDR3 protein: CASSSPPTNEKLFF

V gene: TRBV27
clone size: -
D gene: TRBD1
J gene: TRBJ2-2
CDR3 DNA: TGTGCCAGCAGTTTTTCGGACAGGGGGAGTTATTCCGGGGAGCTGTTTTTT
CDR3 protein: CASSFSDRGSYSGELFF

V gene: TRBV9
clone size: -
D gene: -
J gene: TRBJ2-3
CDR3 DNA: TGTGCCAGCAGCGAACATTCAGGGGCGAGCACAGATACGCAGTATTTT
CDR3 protein: CASSEHSGASTDTQYF

V gene: TRBV19
clone size: -
D gene: TRBD1
J gene: TRBJ2-2
CDR3 DNA: TGTGCCAGTAAGACAGGGAACGCGAACACCGGGGAGCTGTTTTTT
CDR3 protein: CASKTGNANTGELFF

V gene: TRBV2
clone size: -
D gene: -
J gene: TRBJ1-5
CDR3 DNA: TGTGCCAGCAGTGAAGCGGGCAGGGCTCTTCAGCCCCAGCATTTT
CDR3 protein: CASSEAGRALQPQHF

V gene: TRBV27
clone size: -
D gene: -
J gene: TRBJ2-3
CDR3 DNA: TGTGCCAGCAGTTTCCAGGCAGGCCCCACAGATACGCAGTATTTT
CDR3 protein: CASSFQAGPTDTQYF

V gene: TRBV12-3/TRBV12-4
clone size: -
D gene: TRBD2
J gene: TRBJ2-1
CDR3 DNA: TGTGCCAGTCGACTAGCGGGTTCTGCGCAGTTCTTC
CDR3 protein: CASRLAGSAQFF

V gene: TRBV7-2
clone size: -
D gene: TRBD2
J gene: TRBJ2-3
CDR3 DNA: TGTGCCAGCAGCCCCGGGGGGGCAGCGGATACGCAGTATTTT
CDR3 protein: CASSPGGAADTQYF

V gene: TRBV13
clone size: -
D gene: -
J gene: TRBJ1-2
CDR3 DNA: TGTGCCAGCAGCGCCTTCGTGGCAGTTGTTGACTACACCTTC
CDR3 protein: CASSAFVAVVDYTF

V gene: TRBV19
clone size: -
D gene: -
J gene: TRBJ1-5
CDR3 DNA: TGTGCCAGTAGTATCGGTCGGACTAGGGGAGGCAATCAGCCCCAGCATTTT
CDR3 protein: CASSIGRTRGGNQPQHF

V gene: TRBV21-1
clone size: once
D gene: -
J gene: TRBJ2-6
CDR3 DNA: TGTGCCAGCAGCAAAAGGGGCAGACAGGGAGGTGGGGCCAACGTCCTGACTTTC
CDR3 protein: CASSKRGRQGGGANVLTF

V gene: TRBV4-3
clone size: few
D gene: TRBD1
J gene: TRBJ2-7
CDR3 DNA: TGCGCCAGCAGCCAAGAAGGCTCCAAGGACAGGTCCTACGAGCAGTACTTC
CDR3 protein: CASSQEGSKDRSYEQYF

V gene: TRBV5-6
clone size: -
D gene: TRBD2
J gene: TRBJ2-3
CDR3 DNA: TGTGCCAGCAGCGCGACTAGCGGGGGGGCCTCCGCGAATACGCAGTATTTT
CDR3 protein: CASSATSGGASANTQYF

V gene: TRBV2
clone size: -
D gene: -
J gene: TRBJ2-5
CDR3 DNA: TGTGCCAGCGGGGGGCAAGAGACCCAGTACTTC
CDR3 protein: CASGGQETQYF

V gene: TRBV5-4
clone size: -
D gene: TRBD1
J gene: TRBJ2-7
CDR3 DNA: TGTGCCAGCAGCCCGCCGGGACAGGGTTACTACGAGCAGTACTTC
CDR3 protein: CASSPPGQGYYEQYF

V gene: TRBV27
clone size: -
D gene: TRBD2
J gene: TRBJ2-2
CDR3 DNA: TGTGCCAGCAGTTTACTAGCGGGGGGGCTCGGTCCCGGGGAGCTGTTTTTT
CDR3 protein: CASSLLAGGLGPGELFF

V gene: TRBV6-4
clone size: -
D gene: TRBD2
J gene: TRBJ2-1
CDR3 DNA: TGTGCCAGCAGTTTAGACGGGACTAGCGGCAATGAGCAGTTCTTC
CDR3 protein: CASSLDGTSGNEQFF

V gene: TRBV7-9
clone size: few
D gene: -
J gene: TRBJ2-3
CDR3 DNA: TGTGCCAGCGCGGGATCCGAGGACGTAGATACGCAGTATTTT
CDR3 protein: CASAGSEDVDTQYF

V gene: TRBV5-1
clone size: -
D gene: -
J gene: TRBJ1-4
CDR3 DNA: TGCGCCAGCAGGCCAGGGAATAATGAAAAACTGTTTTTT
CDR3 protein: CASRPGNNEKLFF

V gene: TRBV27
clone size: -
D gene: TRBD2
J gene: TRBJ2-7
CDR3 DNA: TGTGCCAGCAGTTGGTTAGCGGGTAACGAGCAGTACTTC
CDR3 protein: CASSWLAGNEQYF

V gene: TRBV4-1
clone size: -
D gene: -
J gene: TRBJ1-4
CDR3 DNA: TGCGCCAGCAGCCAATTAGGGGTGGGGACTAATGAAAAACTGTTTTTT
CDR3 protein: CASSQLGVGTNEKLFF

V gene: TRBV6-5
clone size: -
D gene: -
J gene: TRBJ1-1
CDR3 DNA: TGTGCCAGCAGCCCCCCTTCCAACAGTGAAGCTTTCTTT
CDR3 protein: CASSPPSNSEAFF

V gene: TRBV7-2
clone size: -
D gene: -
J gene: TRBJ1-6
CDR3 DNA: TGTGCCAGCAGCTTACCGAACACAGATTCACCCCTCCACTTT
CDR3 protein: CASSLPNTDSPLHF

V gene: TRBV7-2
clone size: few
D gene: TRBD1
J gene: TRBJ1-2
CDR3 DNA: TGTGCCAGCAGCTTAGCTCCCGGGACAGGATCTAACTATGGCTACACCTTC
CDR3 protein: CASSLAPGTGSNYGYTF

V gene: TRBV5-1
clone size: -
D gene: TRBD1
J gene: TRBJ1-1
CDR3 DNA: TGCGCCAGCAGCACAGACAGGGGGCGTGGGGACACTGAAGCTTTCTTT
CDR3 protein: CASSTDRGRGDTEAFF

V gene: TRBV5-6
clone size: -
D gene: -
J gene: TRBJ1-3
CDR3 DNA: TGTGCCAGCAGCCTACGGGGTGGAGGAGGAAACACCATATATTTT
CDR3 protein: CASSLRGGGGNTIYF

V gene: TRBV11-2
clone size: few
D gene: TRBD1
J gene: TRBJ1-1
CDR3 DNA: TGTGCCAGCAGCTTACTCCGGGACAGGAGAGCTGAAGCTTTCTTT
CDR3 protein: CASSLLRDRRAEAFF

V gene: TRBV6-6
clone size: -
D gene: -
J gene: TRBJ1-2
CDR3 DNA: TGTGCCAGCATCAAAGGGGGGGCGGCTAACTATGGCTACACCTTC
CDR3 protein: CASIKGGAANYGYTF

V gene: TRBV2
clone size: few
D gene: -
J gene: TRBJ2-5
CDR3 DNA: TGTGCCAGCAGTGGAACGGGAGAAGGGACCCAGTACTTC
CDR3 protein: CASSGTGEGTQYF

V gene: TRBV7-9
clone size: -
D gene: -
J gene: TRBJ1-4
CDR3 DNA: TGTGCCAGCAGCTTAGGCGTGTATGAAAAACTGTTTTTT
CDR3 protein: CASSLGVYEKLFF

V gene: TRBV6-6
clone size: few
D gene: -
J gene: TRBJ2-1
CDR3 DNA: TGTGCCAGCAAGAGGTCCGATGAGCAGTTCTTC
CDR3 protein: CASKRSDEQFF

V gene: TRBV4-3
clone size: -
D gene: TRBD1
J gene: TRBJ2-2
CDR3 DNA: TGCGCCAGCAGCCACCTATCGACAGGGGCAGGTACCGGGGAGCTGTTTTTT
CDR3 protein: CASSHLSTGAGTGELFF

V gene: TRBV6-4
clone size: -
D gene: -
J gene: TRBJ2-3
CDR3 DNA: TGTGCCAGCAGAGAAACTAAAGACACAGATACGCAGTATTTT
CDR3 protein: CASRETKDTDTQYF

V gene: TRBV4-1
clone size: -
D gene: -
J gene: TRBJ1-2
CDR3 DNA: TGCGCCAGCAGCCAACAACTCGCCGCCTTAGATCGACAGCTGTATGGCTACACCTTC
CDR3 protein: CASSQQLAALDRQLYGYTF

V gene: TRBV7-2
clone size: -
D gene: TRBD1
J gene: TRBJ2-3
CDR3 DNA: TGTGCCAGCAGCTTAGTCGGGACAGTCGGCACAGATACGCAGTATTTT
CDR3 protein: CASSLVGTVGTDTQYF

V gene: TRBV15
clone size: -
D gene: TRBD1
J gene: TRBJ1-2
CDR3 DNA: TGTGCCACCAGCAGGGGAATAGGGACAGGGAACTATGGCTACACCTTC
CDR3 protein: CATSRGIGTGNYGYTF

V gene: TRBV5-4
clone size: few
D gene: TRBD1
J gene: TRBJ1-6
CDR3 DNA: TGTGCCAGCAGCCCCGTTGCCGGGACAGGATTTAGGCGCCCCCTCCACTTT
CDR3 protein: CASSPVAGTGFRRPLHF

V gene: TRBV27
clone size: -
D gene: -
J gene: TRBJ2-2
CDR3 DNA: TGTGCCAGCAGTCCGGTGGGGCCTGGCGGGGAGCTGTTTTTT
CDR3 protein: CASSPVGPGGELFF

V gene: TRBV29-1
clone size: -
D gene: -
J gene: TRBJ2-4
CDR3 DNA: TGCAGCGCGTCGGACTACCGAAACATTCAGTACTTC
CDR3 protein: CSASDYRNIQYF

V gene: TRBV11-3
clone size: -
D gene: -
J gene: TRBJ2-2
CDR3 DNA: TGTGCCAGCAGCCCCGCCCTCGGGAACGGGGAGCTGTTTTTT
CDR3 protein: CASSPALGNGELFF

V gene: TRBV28
clone size: -
D gene: TRBD2
J gene: TRBJ2-7
CDR3 DNA: TGTGCCAGCAGTTTAGGGACTAGCGGGAACGAGCAGTACTTC
CDR3 protein: CASSLGTSGNEQYF

V gene: TRBV9
clone size: -
D gene: -
J gene: TRBJ1-6
CDR3 DNA: TGTGCCAGCAGCGTAGCGCCAGGGTACCGTGATTCACCCCTCCACTTT
CDR3 protein: CASSVAPGYRDSPLHF

V gene: TRBV10-1
clone size: few
D gene: -
J gene: TRBJ2-7
CDR3 DNA: TGCGCCAGCAGTGCTTCGTTATCAGGCCCCGAGCAGTACTTC
CDR3 protein: CASSASLSGPEQYF

V gene: TRBV5-4
clone size: -
D gene: TRBD1
J gene: TRBJ2-2
CDR3 DNA: TGTGCCAGCAGCACCCGTGGGACAGCGAACACCGGGGAGCTGTTTTTT
CDR3 protein: CASSTRGTANTGELFF